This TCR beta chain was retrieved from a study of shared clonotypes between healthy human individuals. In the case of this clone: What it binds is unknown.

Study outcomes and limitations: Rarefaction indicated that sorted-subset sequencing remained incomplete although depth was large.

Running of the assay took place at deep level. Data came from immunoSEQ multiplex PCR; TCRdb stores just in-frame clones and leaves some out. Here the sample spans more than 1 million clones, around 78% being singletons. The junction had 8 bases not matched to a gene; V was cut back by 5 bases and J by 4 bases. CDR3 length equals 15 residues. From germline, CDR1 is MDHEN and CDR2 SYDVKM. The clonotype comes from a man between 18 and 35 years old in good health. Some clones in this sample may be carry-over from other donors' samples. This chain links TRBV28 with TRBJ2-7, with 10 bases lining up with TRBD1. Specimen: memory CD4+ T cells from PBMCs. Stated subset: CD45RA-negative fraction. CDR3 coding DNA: TGTGCCAGCAGTGGCGGGACAGGGGTTCTATACGAGCAGTACTTC. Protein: CASSGGTGVLYEQYF.